The clone carrying this TCR beta chain appeared a single time. These data come from a study of cytomegalovirus exposure and HLA in healthy donors. Study-level background: As released early, the data held 65 million to 90 million unique TCRs from HLA-typed donors.

PCR was performed using 60 Vbeta and 13 Jbeta primers. Method: immunoSEQ multiplex PCR; TCRdb's copy keeps in-frame clones and lacks some. The sample lists over 100,000 clones; 60% to 80% were seen once. V shed 3 bases and J shed 0 bases, with 7 bases lying between them. Germline CDR1 is SGHRS and CDR2 is YFSETQ. The CDR3 runs to 15 residues. Sequenced input: PBMCs. The sequence came from a man aged 60-69 years in good health and CMV-seropositive. The chain combines TRBV5-1 with TRBJ1-6; D may be TRBD1 (5 bases). CDR3 sequence: CASSSTDSYNSPLHF. CDR3 coding DNA: TGCGCCAGCAGCTCGACAGACTCCTATAATTCACCCCTCCACTTT. Full variable domain (missing parts from reference TRBV5-1 and TRBJ1-6): KAGVTQTPRYLIKTRGQQVTLSCSPISGHRSVSWYQQTPGQGLQFLFEYFSETQRNKGNFPGRFSGRQFSNSRSEMNVSTLELGDSALYLCASSSTDSYNSPLHFGNGTRLTVT.